These 6 T cell receptor beta chains were sequenced from one sample in a study of T cell changes during pregnancy in multiple sclerosis. Method: immunoSEQ multiplex PCR; TCRdb's copy keeps in-frame clones and lacks some. Found here are 47,000 or so clones, 90% of them singletons; the top ten hold under 6.5%. The specimen was peripheral blood, collected after pregnancy. These receptors came from a female donor in good health, enrolled as a control in a pregnancy study.

This rearrangement joins TRBV12-5 to TRBJ2-6; the D gene is possibly TRBD1 (5 bases). This CDR3 has 18 residues. Trimming cost V 1 base and J 2 bases, with 15 bases left between them. Germline lookup yields CDR1 LGHNT and CDR2 FRNRAP. The CDR3 is CASGLASQGMPGANVLTF. The CDR3 DNA follows: TGTGCTAGTGGTTTGGCCTCGCAGGGAATGCCTGGGGCCAACGTCCTGACTTTC.

The V call is TRBV19, the J call TRBJ2-1; 9 positions match TRBD2. V shed 6 bases and J 6 bases; nucleotides not matched to a gene: 12. Germline CDR1 LNHDA, CDR2 SQIVND (reference sequence). This CDR3 is 16 amino acids long. The CDR3 reads CASRPSIAGVGNEQFF. The CDR3 DNA is TGTGCCAGTAGACCCTCCATAGCGGGAGTAGGCAATGAGCAGTTCTTC.

The CDR3 here is CSVELQGTHEQFF. The CDR3, as DNA: TGCAGCGTTGAACTCCAGGGTACCCATGAGCAGTTCTTC. This chain links TRBV29-1 with TRBJ2-1, with D tentatively TRBD1 (5 bases). Germline loops: CDR1 SQVTM, CDR2 ANQGSEA. The CDR3 has 13 residues. The germline V and J ends were trimmed by 2 bases and 8 bases, with 13 bases remaining between them.

The rearrangement links TRBV5-1 to TRBJ1-3; D unresolved. This CDR3 has 13 amino acids. The V gene's germline CDR1 is SGHRS and CDR2 YFSETQ. Trimming stripped 4 bases from V and 8 bases from J, with 13 bases between. The CDR3 region has the DNA TGCGCCAGCAGCACCCTGGCTGGGCACACCATATATTTT. Protein: CASSTLAGHTIYF.

This rearrangement joins TRBV30 to TRBJ2-1; 13 positions agree with TRBD2. Germline V lookup: CDR1 GTSNPN, CDR2 SVGIG (reference sequence). This CDR3 is 14 amino acids long. V gave up 3 bases and J gave up 9 bases; unmatched junction bases: 5. This CDR3 is CAWRLAGGPGEQFF. The CDR3 nucleotides are TGTGCCTGGAGACTAGCGGGAGGGCCGGGTGAGCAGTTCTTC. The full variable domain, rest sourced from reference TRBV30 and TRBJ2-1, is SQTIHQWPATLVQPVGSPLSLECTVEGTSNPNLYWYRQAAGRGLQLLFYSVGIGQISSEVPQNLSASRPQDRQFILSSKKLLLSDSGFYLCAWRLAGGPGEQFFGPGTRLTVL.

The rearrangement links TRBV9 to TRBJ2-7; the match to TRBD1 covers 8 bases. V lost 0 bases, J lost 3 bases, and 8 bases stayed unmatched. From germline, CDR1 is SGDLS and CDR2 YYNGEE. The CDR3 covers 16 residues. In DNA form, the CDR3 reads TGTGCCAGCAGCGTAGCTGGCACAGGGGGGTACTACGAGCAGTACTTC. Translated: CASSVAGTGGYYEQYF.